The 18 T cell receptor beta chains presented below share a single source sample, sequenced in a study of blood T cell repertoires in COVID-19. Profiled with immunoSEQ multiplex PCR; TCRdb holds only in-frame clones, not every one. The sample carries about 160,000 clones, roughly 87% recorded once. Material: peripheral blood. The receptors stem from an older woman with active or convalescent COVID-19.

The V call is TRBV10-2, the J call TRBJ1-6, with D unclear. Looked up from germline, CDR1 is WSHSY and CDR2 is SAAADI. The CDR3 has 13 amino acids. V was cut by 5 bases and J by 8 bases, with 10 bases left in between. The CDR3: CASSPDEDSPLHF. The CDR3 region has the DNA TGCGCCAGCAGTCCCGACGAGGATTCACCCCTCCACTTT.

The chain employs TRBV10-2 and TRBJ2-2; a weak D match, TRBD1 (6 bases). V lost 7 bases and J 2 bases, leaving 11 bases between the germline ends. CDR3 size: 14 residues. The germline V gene has CDR1 WSHSY and CDR2 SAAADI. CDR3 sequence (DNA): TGCGCCAGCACCCACAGGGTCAACACCGGGGAGCTGTTTTTT. It yields the protein CASTHRVNTGELFF.

In its sample, this clone was seen a few times. The genes are TRBV10-3 and TRBJ2-2; TRBD2 matches at 14 bases. This CDR3 region has 16 residues. With V trimmed by 5 bases and J by 6 bases, 5 bases remained unmatched. The germline gives CDR1 ENHRY, CDR2 SYGVKD. The CDR3 region has the DNA TGTGCCATCAGTCCGACTAGCGGGGGGGCCTCCGGGGAGCTGTTTTTT. It translates to CAISPTSGGASGELFF.

The CDR3 is CASSIDSGGRDEQYF. CDR3 DNA sequence: TGTGCCAGTAGTATAGATTCGGGCGGGAGAGACGAGCAGTACTTC. The rearrangement links TRBV19 to TRBJ2-7; 7 bases fit TRBD2. V lost 0 bases and J lost 5; bases outside the gene matches: 7. The V gene's germline CDR1 is LNHDA and CDR2 SQIVND (reference sequence). The CDR3 spans 15 residues.

V is TRBV10-3 and J is TRBJ1-1, with 7 bases that match TRBD1. The CDR3 sequence is 15 residues long. The germline V gene has CDR1 ENHRY and CDR2 SYGVKD. Trimming cost V 7 bases and J 5 bases; bases outside gene matches: 13. The CDR3 nucleotides read TGTGCCATCAAACGTCTGGGACAGCGATATACTGAAGCTTTCTTT. Amino acids: CAIKRLGQRYTEAFF.

V usage is TRBV6-1 and J usage is TRBJ1-4, with 12 positions matching TRBD1. This CDR3 spans 16 amino acids. V shed 3 bases, J shed 10 bases, and the junction held 9 bases outside the gene matches. CDR1 MNHNS and CDR2 SASEGT come from the germline V gene. CDR3 region: CASSDPLGQGAGKLFF. CDR3 DNA sequence: TGTGCCAGCAGTGACCCATTGGGACAGGGGGCGGGAAAACTGTTTTTT.

The chain is built from TRBV7-8 and TRBJ2-7; D may be TRBD2 (6 bases). The CDR3 runs to 15 residues. Germline CDR1 and CDR2: SGHVS and FQNEAQ. V dropped 5 bases and J dropped 3 bases, with 17 bases sitting between them. CDR3 amino acids: CASSPIYGGVYEQYF. The CDR3 DNA reads TGTGCCAGCAGCCCGATTTACGGGGGTGTCTACGAGCAGTACTTC.

The rearrangement uses TRBV7-9 and TRBJ1-4; a weak D match, TRBD1 (6 bases). The CDR3 is made up of 15 amino acids. Trimming cost V 1 base and J 5 bases, with 11 bases left between them. Germline V gives CDR1 SEHNR, CDR2 FQNEAQ (reference sequence). Here the CDR3 reads CASSLGGQINEKLFF. The CDR3 nucleotides are TGTGCCAGCAGCTTAGGAGGACAGATAAATGAAAAACTGTTTTTT. Complete variable domain (other parts from reference TRBV7-9 and TRBJ1-4): DTGVSQNPRHKITKRGQNVTFRCDPISEHNRLYWYRQTLGQGPEFLTYFQNEAQLEKSRLLSDRFSAERPKGSFSTLEIQRTEQGDSAMYLCASSLGGQINEKLFFGSGTQLSVL.

The chain carries TRBV12-5 and TRBJ2-4, with 9 bases matching TRBD1. Germline CDR1 and CDR2: LGHNT and FRNRAP. CDR3 length: 15 residues. V was clipped by 6 bases and J by 4 bases; unmatched bases: 7. The CDR3 sequence: CASGLSGTGKNIQYF. The CDR3 nucleotides are TGTGCTAGTGGCCTATCCGGGACAGGGAAAAACATTCAGTACTTC.

The chain has TRBV2 and TRBJ1-1; D is uncertain. Trimming left V 8 bases short and J 2 bases short, with 15 bases between. Germline CDR1 and CDR2: SNHLY and FYNNEI. This CDR3 comprises 14 residues. The CDR3 coding sequence is TGTGCCAGCGGGCCCACTGGGCGTAACACTGAAGCTTTCTTT. As protein: CASGPTGRNTEAFF.

This sequence joins TRBV6-1 and TRBJ1-2; a weak D match, TRBD1 (6 bases). This CDR3 has 13 residues. With 1 base removed from V and 6 bases from J, the gap between germline ends came to 9 bases. In germline, CDR1 is MNHNS, CDR2 SASEGT. The CDR3 DNA is TGTGCCAGCAGTGAAGTCGCAGGGGATGGCTACACCTTC. Amino acid sequence: CASSEVAGDGYTF.

V usage is TRBV5-6 and J usage is TRBJ2-7, with 8 positions matching TRBD1. The V gene's germline CDR1 is SGHDT and CDR2 YYEEEE. V shed 4 bases, J shed 3 bases, and the junction held 6 bases outside the gene matches. The CDR3 runs to 14 residues. In DNA form, the CDR3 reads TGTGCCAGCAGCCGGACAGGGCGCCTCTACGAGCAGTACTTC. Translated, it gives CASSRTGRLYEQYF.

The genes are TRBV21-1 and TRBJ1-3. TRBV21-1 is tagged as a pseudogene. The CDR3 is 15 residues long. The CDR3 bases are TGTGCCAGCAGCCCCCGCGGGCGCTCTGGAAACACCATATATTTT. This encodes CASSPRGRSGNTIYF.

The chain couples TRBV4-3 to TRBJ1-3; 7 bases agree with TRBD1. The CDR3 covers 15 residues. Germline V CDR1 and CDR2: LGHNA, YSLEER. Germline trimming cut 1 base from V and 4 bases from J; bases unmatched to any gene: 4. CDR3 in amino acids: CASSQGAGGGNTIYF. The CDR3 DNA is TGCGCCAGCAGCCAAGGGGCAGGGGGAGGAAACACCATATATTTT.

The V call is TRBV27, the J call TRBJ2-1, with 14 bases lining up with TRBD2. Germline V gene lookup returns CDR1 MNHEY and CDR2 SMNVEV (reference sequence). The CDR3 has 16 amino acids. Trimming took 6 bases from V and 4 from J; bases not matched to a gene: 5. The CDR3: CASRGLAGDFYNEQFF. The CDR3 nucleotides are TGTGCCAGCAGGGGACTAGCGGGGGATTTTTACAATGAGCAGTTCTTC.

V and J are TRBV21-1 and TRBJ1-2; the table's D gene call, TRBD1, was not cross checked with the DNA. TRBV21-1 corresponds to a pseudogene. The CDR3 spans 12 residues. CDR3 sequence: CASSTMIRVLAF. The CDR3 bases are TGTGCCAGCAGCACCATGATCAGGGTTCTTGCCTTC.

The chain is built from TRBV9 and TRBJ1-6; the D is unclear. The CDR3 sequence is 14 residues long. Germline-derived CDR1 and CDR2 are SGDLS and YYNGEE. Trimming left V 3 bases short and J 10 bases short, with 14 bases between. CDR3 in amino acids: CASSATAAGSPLHF. The CDR3 DNA sequence: TGTGCCAGCAGCGCGACGGCGGCCGGATCACCCCTCCACTTT.

The chain uses TRBV7-9 and TRBJ2-7; 10 positions match TRBD1. V was clipped by 4 bases and J by 3 bases; unmatched bases: 9. The CDR3 runs 16 residues. Germline V gene data show CDR1 as SEHNR and CDR2 as FQNEAQ (reference sequence). The CDR3: CASSSSARDRGYEQYF. The CDR3 region has the DNA TGTGCCAGCAGCTCCTCCGCCCGGGACAGGGGCTACGAGCAGTACTTC.